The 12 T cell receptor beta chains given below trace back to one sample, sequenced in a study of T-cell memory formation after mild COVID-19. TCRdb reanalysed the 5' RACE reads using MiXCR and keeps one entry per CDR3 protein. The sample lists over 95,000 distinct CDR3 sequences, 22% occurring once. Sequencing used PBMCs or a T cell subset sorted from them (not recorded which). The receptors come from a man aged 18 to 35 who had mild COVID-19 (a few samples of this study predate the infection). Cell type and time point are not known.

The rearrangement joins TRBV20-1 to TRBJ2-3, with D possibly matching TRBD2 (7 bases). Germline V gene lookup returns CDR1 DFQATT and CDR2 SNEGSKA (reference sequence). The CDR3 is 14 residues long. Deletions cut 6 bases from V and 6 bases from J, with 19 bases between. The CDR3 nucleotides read TGCAGTGCGAGAATCGCGGGGGCCGGGGATACGCAGTATTTT. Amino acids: CSARIAGAGDTQYF.

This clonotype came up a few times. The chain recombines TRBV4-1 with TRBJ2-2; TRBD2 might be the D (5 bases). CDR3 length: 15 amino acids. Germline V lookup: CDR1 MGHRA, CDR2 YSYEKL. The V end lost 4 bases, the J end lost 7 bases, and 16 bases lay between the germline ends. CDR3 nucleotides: TGCGCCAGCAGCCGCGGAGTCGTCGGGGACGGGGAGCTGTTTTTT. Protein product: CASSRGVVGDGELFF.

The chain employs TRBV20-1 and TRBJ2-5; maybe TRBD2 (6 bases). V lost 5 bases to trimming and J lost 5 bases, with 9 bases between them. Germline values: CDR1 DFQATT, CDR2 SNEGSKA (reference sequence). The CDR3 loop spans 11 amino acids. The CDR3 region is CSARGGETQYF. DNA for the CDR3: TGCAGTGCTCGAGGAGGGGAGACCCAGTACTTC.

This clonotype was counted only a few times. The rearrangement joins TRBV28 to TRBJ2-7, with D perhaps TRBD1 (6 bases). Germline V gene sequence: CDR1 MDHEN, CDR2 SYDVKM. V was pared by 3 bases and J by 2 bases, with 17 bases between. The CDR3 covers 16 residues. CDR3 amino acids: CASSFNRQAPTYEQYV. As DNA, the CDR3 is TGTGCCAGCAGTTTTAACCGACAGGCGCCCACCTACGAGCAGTACGTC.

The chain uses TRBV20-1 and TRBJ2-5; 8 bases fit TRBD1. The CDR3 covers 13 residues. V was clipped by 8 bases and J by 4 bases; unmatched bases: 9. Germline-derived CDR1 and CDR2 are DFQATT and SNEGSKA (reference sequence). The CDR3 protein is CSIDSTGGETQYF. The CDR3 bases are TGCAGTATCGACTCTACAGGGGGAGAGACCCAGTACTTC.

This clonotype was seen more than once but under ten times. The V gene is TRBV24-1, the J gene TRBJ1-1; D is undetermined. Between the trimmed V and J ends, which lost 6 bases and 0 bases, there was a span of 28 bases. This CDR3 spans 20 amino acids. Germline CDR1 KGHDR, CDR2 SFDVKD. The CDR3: CATSPCPPERHGSVNTEAFF. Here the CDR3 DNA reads TGTGCCACCAGTCCATGCCCCCCGGAGAGGCACGGGAGTGTGAACACTGAAGCTTTCTTT.

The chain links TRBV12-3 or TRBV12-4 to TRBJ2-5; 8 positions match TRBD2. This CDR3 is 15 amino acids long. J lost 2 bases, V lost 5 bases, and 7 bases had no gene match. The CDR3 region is CASSPAAGGQETQYF. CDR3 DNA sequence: TGTGCCAGCAGTCCCGCCGCGGGGGGACAAGAGACCCAGTACTTC.

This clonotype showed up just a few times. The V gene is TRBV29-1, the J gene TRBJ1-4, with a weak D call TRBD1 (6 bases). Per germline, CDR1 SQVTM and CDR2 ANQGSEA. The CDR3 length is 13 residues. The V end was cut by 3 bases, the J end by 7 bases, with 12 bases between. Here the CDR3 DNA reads TGCAGCGTTGACAGGCAGGGGAGTGAAAAACTGTTTTTT. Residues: CSVDRQGSEKLFF. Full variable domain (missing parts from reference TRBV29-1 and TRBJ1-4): SAVISQKPSRDICQRGTSLTIQCQVDSQVTMMFWYRQQPGQSLTLIATANQGSEATYESGFVIDKFPISRPNLTFSTLTVSNMSPEDSSIYLCSVDRQGSEKLFFGSGTQLSVL.

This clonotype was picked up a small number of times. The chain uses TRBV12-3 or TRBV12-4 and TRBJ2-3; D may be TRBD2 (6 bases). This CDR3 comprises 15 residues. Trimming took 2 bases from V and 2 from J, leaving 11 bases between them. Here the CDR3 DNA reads TGTGCCAGCAGTTTAATCGCGGGGTACACAGATACGCAGTATTTT. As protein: CASSLIAGYTDTQYF.

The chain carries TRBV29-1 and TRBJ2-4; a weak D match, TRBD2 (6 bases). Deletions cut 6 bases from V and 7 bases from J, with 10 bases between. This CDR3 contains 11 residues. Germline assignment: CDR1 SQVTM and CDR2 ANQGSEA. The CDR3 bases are TGCAGCGTCCATCGGGGGAACATTCAGTACTTC. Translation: CSVHRGNIQYF.

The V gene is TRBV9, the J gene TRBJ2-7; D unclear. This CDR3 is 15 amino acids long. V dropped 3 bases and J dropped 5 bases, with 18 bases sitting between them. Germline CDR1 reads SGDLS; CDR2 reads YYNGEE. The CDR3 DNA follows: TGTGCCAGCAGCGCCTACCGGGCCCCCCAGGACGAGCAGTACTTC. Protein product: CASSAYRAPQDEQYF.

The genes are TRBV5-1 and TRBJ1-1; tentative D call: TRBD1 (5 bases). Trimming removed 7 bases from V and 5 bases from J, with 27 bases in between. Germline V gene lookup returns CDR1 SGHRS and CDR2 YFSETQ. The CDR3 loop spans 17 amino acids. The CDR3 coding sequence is TGCGCCAGCGGGCTCCGGACACCAGCAACTCTGGGAACTGAAGCTTTCTTT. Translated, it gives CASGLRTPATLGTEAFF.